Each of the 21 T cell receptor beta chains below was sequenced from the same sample in a study of T-cell reconstitution after alpha-beta-depleted transplantation in children. The library targeted TCRbeta and was prepared with unique molecular identifiers. One entry per CDR3 protein, called by TCRdb with MiXCR from the PCR reads. The sample has 300,000 or so distinct CDR3 sequences, approximately 23% seen once; the top ten hold approximately 11%. The source material was PBMCs, mostly from graft donor cells, sampled 180 days after TCRalphabeta/CD19-depleted stem cell transplant. All receptors come from a male patient aged 10 to 17 who had a stem cell transplant for acute lymphoblastic leukemia, so the T cells may come from the graft donor.

V and J are TRBV5-6 and TRBJ2-7; perhaps TRBD2 as D (5 bases). The V gene lost 4 bases and the J gene lost 11 bases, with 16 bases spanning the gap. In germline, CDR1 is SGHDT, CDR2 YYEEEE. CDR3 length: 12 amino acids. The CDR3 reads CASSLGRLEEYF. The CDR3 coding sequence is TGTGCCAGCAGCCTAGGACGCCTGGAGGAGTACTTC.

The rearrangement uses TRBV20-1 and TRBJ1-2, with no clear D. Germline CDR1 and CDR2: DFQATT and SNEGSKA (reference sequence). The length of the CDR3 is 10 residues. Trimming stripped 2 bases from V and 8 bases from J, with 6 bases between. This chain's CDR3 is CSARHGGYTF. The CDR3 bases are TGCAGTGCTAGACATGGAGGCTACACCTTC.

V is TRBV7-2 and J is TRBJ2-1, with 8 bases matching TRBD1. J was trimmed by 7 bases and V by 6 bases; bases with no gene match: 11. CDR3 length: 15 amino acids. The germline V gene has CDR1 SGHTA and CDR2 FQGNSA. The CDR3: CASSRPGQARNEQFF. The CDR3 nucleotides are TGTGCCAGCAGTCGTCCGGGACAGGCCAGGAATGAGCAGTTCTTC.

This clonotype has ten or more counts. The rearrangement joins TRBV12-3 or TRBV12-4 to TRBJ2-5, with 7 nucleotides matching TRBD2. The CDR3 is made up of 15 amino acids. The trim removed 6 bases at V and 2 bases at J, leaving 9 bases unmatched. The CDR3 nucleotides read TGTGCCAGCAGCAGGACTAGTAGGAGTCAAGAGACCCAGTACTTC. Translation gives CASSRTSRSQETQYF.

This chain uses TRBV9 with TRBJ2-3; tentatively, D is TRBD1 (5 bases). Germline CDR1 reads SGDLS; CDR2 reads YYNGEE. Trimming took off 3 bases at V and 5 bases at J, with 10 bases between the two ends. This CDR3 spans 13 amino acids. In DNA form, the CDR3 reads TGTGCCAGCAGCGAGGGGATGGAAGATACGCAGTATTTT. Protein sequence: CASSEGMEDTQYF.

V gene TRBV7-9 combines with J gene TRBJ2-7; D tentatively reads TRBD1 or TRBD2 (5 bases each). Germline loops: CDR1 SEHNR, CDR2 FQNEAQ (reference sequence). Trimming cost V 3 bases and J 3 bases, with 12 bases left between them. The CDR3 is 14 residues long. The CDR3 protein is CASSLVGRFYEQYF. Here the CDR3 DNA reads TGTGCCAGCAGCTTGGTGGGACGGTTCTACGAGCAGTACTTC.

This clonotype was recorded only once. This sequence joins TRBV11-2 and TRBJ1-5; D remains unclear. This CDR3 contains 15 residues. V lost 5 bases and J 0 bases, leaving 11 bases between the germline ends. Germline-derived CDR1 and CDR2 are SGHAT and FQNNGV. The CDR3 nucleotides are TGTGCCAGCAGCATACGACCGAATAGCAATCAGCCCCAGCATTTT. Translation gives CASSIRPNSNQPQHF.

The rearrangement links TRBV5-1 to TRBJ2-3; D is unresolved. V lost 7 bases and J 7 bases, leaving 16 bases between the germline ends. CDR1 and CDR2 (germline): SGHRS, YFSETQ. The CDR3 has 13 amino acids. In nucleotides, the CDR3 is TGCGCCAGCGGCCCCCGACCAGCTTATACGCAGTATTTT. Translated, it gives CASGPRPAYTQYF.

CDR3 sequence reads: CASSVGLAEDEQYF. The CDR3 nucleotides are TGTGCCAGCAGTGTGGGACTAGCGGAGGATGAGCAGTACTTC. The rearrangement uses TRBV6-1 and TRBJ2-7, with TRBD2 identical over 11 bases. With V trimmed by 4 bases and J by 7 bases, 6 bases remained unmatched. CDR3 length equals 14 residues. CDR1 and CDR2 (germline): MNHNS, SASEGT.

There are a few counts of this clonotype. The chain carries TRBV5-1 and TRBJ2-3, with 9 nucleotides matching TRBD2. The CDR3 consists of 15 residues. Germline trimming cut 1 base from V and 4 bases from J; bases unmatched to any gene: 4. Looked up from germline, CDR1 is SGHRS and CDR2 is YFSETQ. The CDR3 loop is CASSLSAGGPDTQYF. The DNA for the CDR3 is TGCGCCAGCAGCTTGTCGGCGGGAGGGCCAGATACGCAGTATTTT.

This clonotype has more than one count but fewer than ten. The J gene is TRBJ2-6, the V gene TRBV5-4; TRBD1 matches at 7 bases. CDR1 is SGHNT, CDR2 YYREEE, per germline (reference sequence). V was clipped by 2 bases and J by 2 bases; unmatched bases: 10. This CDR3 is 18 amino acids long. CDR3 residues: CASSFTGATVTGANVLTF. In DNA, the CDR3 is TGTGCCAGCAGCTTCACAGGGGCGACTGTCACTGGGGCCAACGTCCTGACTTTC.

This chain connects TRBV18 to TRBJ2-1, with D tentatively TRBD2 (5 bases). V was shortened by 7 bases and J by 1 base, with 8 bases between the two germline ends. Germline V gives CDR1 KGHSH, CDR2 LQKENI. The CDR3 sequence is 13 residues long. The CDR3 DNA reads as TGTGCCAGCTTTCGGACTTCCTACAATGAGCAGTTCTTC. As protein: CASFRTSYNEQFF.

This clonotype was counted a few times. The chain combines TRBV5-1 with TRBJ2-7; 7 bases align to TRBD2. CDR1 and CDR2 from the germline V gene are SGHRS and YFSETQ. The CDR3 runs to 16 residues. V lost 0 bases to trimming and J lost 0 bases; unmatched junction nucleotides: 6. CDR3 loop: CASSLAPAGSSYEQYF. CDR3 in DNA: TGCGCCAGCAGCTTGGCCCCAGCGGGGAGCTCCTACGAGCAGTACTTC.

There are a few counts of this clonotype. This chain connects TRBV5-1 to TRBJ2-3; 7 positions agree with TRBD1. The CDR3 has 14 residues. Germline V gives CDR1 SGHRS, CDR2 YFSETQ. With 3 bases clipped from V and 10 bases from J, the junction kept 11 bases outside the gene matches. CDR3 sequence reads: CASSYTSDRVAQYF. Written as DNA, the CDR3 is TGCGCCAGCAGCTACACCTCAGACAGGGTTGCGCAGTATTTT.

The chain has TRBV5-1 and TRBJ2-1; 9 bases are a match to TRBD1. Germline loops: CDR1 SGHRS, CDR2 YFSETQ. The V gene end was trimmed by 4 bases and the J gene end by 2 bases; junction bases not matched to a gene: 4. The CDR3 is 15 residues long. CDR3 in DNA: TGCGCCAGCAGCCAACAGGGGGCGCCCTACAATGAGCAGTTCTTC. Amino acids: CASSQQGAPYNEQFF.

The rearrangement joins TRBV20-1 to TRBJ1-3; TRBD1 is a possible D gene (6 bases). Trimming removed 2 bases at V and 0 bases at J, with 11 bases between. CDR1 is DFQATT, CDR2 SNEGSKA, per germline (reference sequence). The CDR3 is made up of 15 amino acids. The CDR3 is CSARNGGFSGNTIYF. The CDR3 bases are TGCAGTGCTAGAAACGGGGGCTTCTCTGGAAACACCATATATTTT.

This clonotype was found many times. The rearrangement links TRBV7-3 to TRBJ2-2; D gene uncertain. V was clipped by 1 base and J by 4 bases, with 4 bases between them. The CDR3 covers 13 residues. Germline V gene lookup returns CDR1 SGHTA and CDR2 FQGTGA. The CDR3 spells CASSLRPTGELFF. Written as DNA, the CDR3 is TGTGCCAGCAGCTTAAGGCCCACCGGGGAGCTGTTTTTT.

There are a few counts of this clonotype. V is TRBV24-1 and J is TRBJ1-1; a weak D match, TRBD1 (6 bases). Germline V gene sequence: CDR1 KGHDR, CDR2 SFDVKD. The length of the CDR3 is 12 residues. Trimming took 9 bases from V and 4 from J, leaving 11 bases between them. The CDR3 protein is CATRGGPTEAFF. DNA for the CDR3: TGTGCCACCCGTGGGGGCCCCACTGAAGCTTTCTTT.

This clonotype was observed a handful of times. V usage is TRBV7-3 and J usage is TRBJ2-2, with D tentatively TRBD2 (6 bases). There are 15 residues in the CDR3. The germline V and J ends were trimmed by 6 bases and 1 base, with 12 bases remaining between them. The germline CDR1 and CDR2 sequences are SGHTA and FQGTGA. The CDR3 nucleotides are TGTGCCAGCAGGCCAGCAGCGGGGAACACCGGGGAGCTGTTTTTT. Encoded protein: CASRPAAGNTGELFF.

This clonotype has a handful of counts. The V call is TRBV2, the J call TRBJ2-2; 8 nucleotides match TRBD1. The CDR3 is made up of 15 amino acids. With 4 bases clipped from V and 5 bases from J, the junction kept 6 bases outside the gene matches. Germline CDR1 and CDR2: SNHLY and FYNNEI. CDR3 sequence: CASSAANRGTGELFF. The CDR3 DNA follows: TGTGCCAGCAGTGCTGCCAACAGGGGGACCGGGGAGCTGTTTTTT.

Turning to this clonotype: Since the CDR3 does not end with the conserved phenylalanine or tryptophan, this likely comes from a read error. The chain recombines TRBV6-1 with TRBJ2-3; unclear D gene. Trimming removed 7 bases from V and 4 bases from J, with 15 bases in between. Germline values: CDR1 MNHNS, CDR2 SASEGT. The CDR3 consists of 14 residues. CDR3: CASTETPWADTQYS. The CDR3 nucleotides are TGTGCCAGCACCGAGACTCCGTGGGCAGATACGCAGTATTCT.